These 15 T cell receptor beta chains originate from one sample sequenced in a study of ipilimumab plus nivolumab after autologous stem cell transplantation. Assay: immunoSEQ multiplex PCR; the TCRdb copy retains only in-frame clones and omits some. Of 10,000 to 15,000 clones listed, 60% to 75% are singletons. The sequenced sample was PBMCs, obtained in a trial of ipilimumab plus nivolumab as post-transplant consolidation. These TCRs come from a male donor with diffuse large B-cell lymphoma.

This chain links TRBV10-1 with TRBJ2-2, with a weak D call TRBD2 (6 bases). Between the trimmed V and J ends, which lost 7 bases and 2 bases, there was a span of 11 bases. Germline CDR1 WNHNN, CDR2 SYGVQD (reference sequence). This CDR3 is built from 14 residues. The CDR3 nucleotides read TGCGCCAGCACGCGGGACCCCAACACCGGGGAGCTGTTTTTT. Protein: CASTRDPNTGELFF.

Note on this clone: One junction end disagrees with the germline gene, perhaps due to a read error. This sequence joins TRBV27 and TRBJ2-1; a possible D gene is TRBD1 (6 bases). Germline CDR1 is MNHEY and CDR2 is SMNVEV (reference sequence). The CDR3 extends over 15 amino acids. In DNA form, the CDR3 reads TGTGCTAGCAACCAGGGGATGGGCCCCTACAATGAGCAGTTCTTC. Translation gives CASNQGMGPYNEQFF.

The DNA for the CDR3 is TGCAGTGCTAGGTCCCTAGAGACCCAGTACTTC. Translating gives CSARSLETQYF. The chain recombines TRBV20-1 with TRBJ2-5; D is undetermined. Germline V gene lookup returns CDR1 DFQATT and CDR2 SNEGSKA (reference sequence). CDR3 length: 11 residues. Deletions cut 3 bases from V and 4 bases from J, with 6 bases between.

The chain employs TRBV19 and TRBJ1-1; TRBD1 matches 9 bases. Germline CDR1 reads LNHDA; CDR2 reads SQIVND (reference sequence). The V and J ends lost 5 bases and 7 bases, in that order; junction bases with no gene match: 11. The CDR3 is 15 amino acids. The CDR3 DNA reads TGTGCCAGTAGTCTCGGCGGGACAGGGAGAATTGAAGCTTTCTTT. Its protein product is CASSLGGTGRIEAFF.

The J gene is TRBJ1-5, the V gene TRBV5-4; D might be TRBD1 (5 bases). CDR3 size: 17 residues. V lost 0 bases and J lost 1, with 14 bases in between. CDR1 is SGHNT and CDR2 is YYREEE in the germline V gene (reference sequence). CDR3 sequence: CASSLELKGRSNQPQHF. CDR3 in DNA: TGTGCCAGCAGCTTGGAGCTCAAGGGGAGAAGCAATCAGCCCCAGCATTTT.

Judged by abundance, this clone is medium-sized. J is TRBJ1-2 and V is TRBV7-8; no clear D gene. The CDR3 totals 12 residues. V lost 1 base and J lost 8, with 8 bases in between. The germline V gene has CDR1 SGHVS and CDR2 FQNEAQ. The CDR3, as DNA: TGTGCCAGCAGCTTAGTTGGGGAGGGCTACACCTTC. Its protein is CASSLVGEGYTF.

This clone was detected only a few times. The rearrangement joins TRBV7-2 to TRBJ1-1; 11 bases align to TRBD1. V was pared by 6 bases and J by 1 base, with 7 bases of the junction left unmatched. This CDR3 is built from 16 residues. In germline, CDR1 is SGHTA, CDR2 FQGNSA. This CDR3 is CASRREDRGQNTEAFF. As DNA, the CDR3 is TGTGCCAGCAGACGTGAGGACAGGGGGCAGAACACTGAAGCTTTCTTT.

The J gene is TRBJ1-5, the V gene TRBV27; 10 bases map to TRBD1. The V gene's germline CDR1 is MNHEY and CDR2 SMNVEV (reference sequence). V lost 3 bases and J lost 5; bases outside the gene matches: 10. CDR3 size: 17 residues. The CDR3 sequence is CASSFRGTGESHQPQHF. The CDR3 bases are TGTGCCAGCAGTTTCCGCGGGACAGGGGAATCTCATCAGCCCCAGCATTTT.

CDR3 region: CASSYGQPHTGELFF. The CDR3 DNA follows: TGTGCCAGCAGTTACGGGCAGCCCCACACCGGGGAGCTGTTTTTT. The genes are TRBV6-5 and TRBJ2-2; no clear D. CDR3 length: 15 amino acids. From germline, CDR1 is MNHEY and CDR2 SVGAGI. V shed 2 bases and J shed 3 bases, with 10 bases lying between them.

Sample share makes this clone medium-sized. The rearrangement joins TRBV14 to TRBJ2-5; 13 nucleotides match TRBD2. The CDR3 has 16 amino acids. Germline lookup yields CDR1 SGHDN and CDR2 FVKESK. With V trimmed by 4 bases and J by 0 bases, 2 bases remained unmatched. Written as DNA, the CDR3 is TGTGCCAGCAGCCCGACTAGCGGGGGGTACCAAGAGACCCAGTACTTC. This translates into CASSPTSGGYQETQYF.

V usage is TRBV18 and J usage is TRBJ1-3; D gene ambiguous. The germline V and J ends were trimmed by 3 bases and 0 bases, with 3 bases remaining between them. Germline-derived CDR1 and CDR2 are KGHSH and LQKENI. The CDR3 covers 13 residues. CDR3 in DNA: TGTGCCAGCTCACCCGTCTCTGGAAACACCATATATTTT. It is translated as CASSPVSGNTIYF.

The rearrangement uses TRBV6-1 and TRBJ1-1, with no clear D. Germline V gives CDR1 MNHNS, CDR2 SASEGT. The V end lost 2 bases, the J end lost 3 bases, and 10 bases lay between the germline ends. CDR3 length: 14 amino acids. CDR3 sequence reads: CASSESAGYTEAFF. The CDR3 region has the DNA TGTGCCAGCAGTGAATCCGCCGGCTACACTGAAGCTTTCTTT.

This clone was seen more than once but under ten times. This chain links TRBV30 with TRBJ2-1; 7 bases map to TRBD2. CDR3 length: 19 amino acids. Trimming cost V 1 base and J 3 bases; bases outside gene matches: 18. CDR1 and CDR2 (germline): GTSNPN, SVGIG (reference sequence). CDR3: CAWSGLALGGGGDYNEQFF. CDR3 sequence (DNA): TGTGCCTGGAGTGGATTGGCCCTCGGCGGGGGAGGGGACTACAATGAGCAGTTCTTC.

This chain joins TRBV5-1 and TRBJ2-2; 7 bases fit TRBD1. Trimming took 5 bases from V and 8 from J; bases not matched to a gene: 9. This CDR3 has 14 residues. CDR1 is SGHRS, CDR2 YFSETQ, per germline. CDR3 in DNA: TGCGCCAGCAGTTATGACAGGGTGTTAGGGGAGCTGTTTTTT. It encodes CASSYDRVLGELFF.

The rearrangement uses TRBV4-1 and TRBJ2-4; D remains ambiguous. V gave up 4 bases and J gave up 0 bases, with 19 bases separating them. Germline V lookup: CDR1 MGHRA, CDR2 YSYEKL. The CDR3 is 18 residues long. CDR3 nucleotides: TGCGCCAGCAGCCCGGACGTAGAGGAAAAACTAGCCAAAAACATTCAGTACTTC. Translated, it gives CASSPDVEEKLAKNIQYF.